This T cell receptor beta chain was identified during a study of technical replicates of blood from a handful of donors. This CDR3 is 14 amino acids long. Trimming pared 5 bases from V and 3 bases from J, leaving 13 bases between. The germline V gene encodes CDR1 SNHLY and CDR2 FYNNEI. Profiling relied on immunoSEQ multiplex PCR, and the TCRdb table lists in-frame clones only, not all of them. This sample yields approximately 81,000 clones, of which about 81% are seen a single time; 3% to 4.5% belongs to the top ten. The sample comprised PBMCs. The V and J genes are TRBV2 and TRBJ1-1; weak D call: TRBD1 (6 bases). The receptor was derived from a human donor in good health. Some clones in this sample may be carry-over from other donors' samples. The CDR3 here is CASSKTGGDTEAFF. The CDR3 DNA sequence: TGTGCCAGCAGTAAGACAGGTGGGGACACTGAAGCTTTCTTT.